The clone carrying this TCR beta chain has just a few counts. Its antigen is undetermined. The CDR3 has 15 residues. Germline trimming cut 8 bases from V and 9 bases from J; bases unmatched to any gene: 12. The data stem from a study of identical twins. Study findings and constraints: Invariant populations such as MAIT and iNKT cells could partly muddle zero-insertion analyses. Conclusions were drawn cross-sectionally by statistical analysis, without following the same donors.

One entry per CDR3 protein results from TCRdb running MiXCR on the 5' RACE reads. The top ten clones hold about 2.7% of a sample with a few hundred thousand distinct CDR3 sequences, around 24% of them seen once. In addition, the sample was reused for a study of T cells expressing NK-cell markers. That source notes: From sorted CD3+CD56+NKG2C+, CD3+CD56+NKG2C- and CD3+CD56-NKG2C+ T cells came the TCR beta repertoires.

The sample comprised CD4+ T cells sorted from blood. The chain recombines TRBV12-3 or TRBV12-4 with TRBJ2-1; 11 bases are shared with TRBD2. The clonotype was recovered from a woman aged 18 to 35 in good health. Written as DNA, the CDR3 is TGTGCCAGCGAGACCGGAACTAGCGGGAGAAGTGAGCAGTTCTTC. It encodes CASETGTSGRSEQFF.